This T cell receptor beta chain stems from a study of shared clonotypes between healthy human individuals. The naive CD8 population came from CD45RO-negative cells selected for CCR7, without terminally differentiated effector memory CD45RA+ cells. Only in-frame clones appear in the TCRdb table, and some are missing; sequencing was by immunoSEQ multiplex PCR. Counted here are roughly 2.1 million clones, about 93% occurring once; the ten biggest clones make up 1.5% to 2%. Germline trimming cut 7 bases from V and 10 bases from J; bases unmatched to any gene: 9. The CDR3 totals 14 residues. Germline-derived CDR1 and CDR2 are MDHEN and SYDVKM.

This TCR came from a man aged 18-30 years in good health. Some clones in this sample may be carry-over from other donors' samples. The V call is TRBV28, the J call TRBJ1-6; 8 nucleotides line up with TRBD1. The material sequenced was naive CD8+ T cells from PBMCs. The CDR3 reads CASILTGAGSPLHF. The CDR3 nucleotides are TGTGCCAGCATCTTGACAGGGGCTGGGTCACCCCTCCACTTT. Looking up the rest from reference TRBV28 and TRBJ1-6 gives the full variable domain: DVKVTQSSRYLVKRTGEKVFLECVQDMDHENMFWYRQDPGLGLRLIYFSYDVKMKEKGDIPEGYSVSREKKERFSLILESASTNQTSMYLCASILTGAGSPLHFGNGTRLTVT.